These 12 T cell receptor beta chains share one sample of origin, sequenced in a study of blood T cell repertoires in COVID-19 (dated by TCRdb to about 2020). The library relied on the immunoSEQ multiplex PCR assay. As stored in TCRdb, this immuneACCESS dataset retains in-frame rearrangements with V and J assigned. A fraction of the clones does not appear; measured against another copy, unresolved V genes explain less than half of the discrepancy, and the remainder lacks a known reason. The sample table contains roughly 230,000 clones; only one count was recorded for roughly 80% of them. Around 3.6% of the sample is in the top ten clones. The specimen was PBMCs or T cells enriched from blood (not recorded which). The receptors here all came from a man aged 50-59 years who had recovered from COVID-19.

The rearrangement uses TRBV19 and TRBJ1-3; D unresolved. This CDR3 comprises 14 residues. Germline values: CDR1 LNHDA, CDR2 SQIVND (reference sequence). Trimming left V 7 bases short and J 1 base short, with 11 bases between. This chain's CDR3 is CASNGVSSGNTIYF. The CDR3 nucleotides are TGTGCCAGTAACGGGGTATCATCTGGAAACACCATATATTTT.

The rearrangement uses TRBV25-1 and TRBJ2-5, with D possibly matching TRBD2 (5 bases). The CDR3 is 12 amino acids. CDR1 is MGHDK, CDR2 SYGVNS, per germline. V dropped 5 bases and J dropped 4 bases, with 8 bases sitting between them. The CDR3 DNA is TGTGCCAGCAGTTTAGGGAGAGAGACCCAGTACTTC. It is translated as CASSLGRETQYF.

The J gene is TRBJ1-3, the V gene TRBV7-8; TRBD1 agrees at 11 bases. Germline CDR1 and CDR2: SGHVS and FQNEAQ. The CDR3 sequence is 15 residues long. V was clipped by 5 bases and J by 8 bases; unmatched bases: 8. CDR3 bases: TGTGCCAGCAGCCCCTCGGGACAGGGGGTATACACCATATATTTT. This sequence encodes CASSPSGQGVYTIYF.

J is TRBJ2-3 and V is TRBV2; possibly TRBD2 for D (7 bases). The germline V and J ends were trimmed by 4 bases and 3 bases, with 14 bases remaining between them. The CDR3 length is 15 residues. Germline-derived CDR1 and CDR2 are SNHLY and FYNNEI. In DNA form, the CDR3 reads TGTGCCAGCAGTGGGGCGGGGGCCCGGACAGATACGCAGTATTTT. As protein: CASSGAGARTDTQYF.

The chain uses TRBV19 and TRBJ1-5; tentative D call: TRBD1 (6 bases). With 6 bases removed from V and 2 bases from J, the gap between germline ends came to 20 bases. Germline V gene data show CDR1 as LNHDA and CDR2 as SQIVND (reference sequence). This CDR3 is built from 17 residues. The CDR3 DNA follows: TGTGCCAGTAGGCCTACCGGGGGGCGGAGGGGCAATCAGCCCCAGCATTTT. The encoded protein is CASRPTGGRRGNQPQHF.

This clone was recorded a few times. The chain recombines TRBV9 with TRBJ2-3, with TRBD2 as a possible D gene (7 bases). Germline loops: CDR1 SGDLS, CDR2 YYNGEE. This CDR3 spans 15 amino acids. V was pared by 3 bases and J by 7 bases, with 18 bases between. The CDR3 DNA reads TGTGCCAGCAGCGCGGACTCCGGGGGGCCATATACGCAGTATTTT. This sequence encodes CASSADSGGPYTQYF.

This chain joins TRBV19 and TRBJ2-2; maybe TRBD2 (7 bases). The CDR3 length is 16 residues. V was clipped by 10 bases and J by 0 bases, with 18 bases between them. Germline CDR1 reads LNHDA; CDR2 reads SQIVND (reference sequence). The CDR3 region has the DNA TGTGCCATTGGACGCCGGGGGGCCGCGAACACCGGGGAGCTGTTTTTT. Translation: CAIGRRGAANTGELFF.

The rearrangement uses TRBV30 and TRBJ1-5; D not certain. Germline V gives CDR1 GTSNPN, CDR2 SVGIG (reference sequence). The CDR3 contains 15 residues. V was cut by 0 bases and J by 3 bases, with 12 bases left in between. This CDR3 reads CAWSVSSLLNQPQHF. The CDR3 coding sequence is TGTGCCTGGAGTGTATCGAGCCTTCTCAATCAGCCCCAGCATTTT.

The chain recombines TRBV9 with TRBJ2-5; TRBD2 agrees at 15 bases. The CDR3 covers 15 residues. V gave up 3 bases and J gave up 6 bases; unmatched junction bases: 3. Germline V lookup: CDR1 SGDLS, CDR2 YYNGEE. For the CDR3, the DNA is TGTGCCAGCAGCGATGGGACTAGCGGGGGGAAGACCCAGTACTTC. Its protein product is CASSDGTSGGKTQYF. The variable domain in full, completed from reference TRBV9 and TRBJ2-5, reads DSGVTQTPKHLITATGQRVTLRCSPRSGDLSVYWYQQSLDQGLQFLIQYYNGEERAKGNILERFSAQQFPDLHSELNLSSLELGDSALYFCASSDGTSGGKTQYFGPGTRLLVL.

V gene TRBV2 combines with J gene TRBJ2-1; D unresolved. The CDR3 spans 13 residues. Trimming left V 6 bases short and J 10 bases short, with 16 bases between. The germline V gene encodes CDR1 SNHLY and CDR2 FYNNEI. The CDR3, as DNA: TGTGCCAGCAGGACGCCTATGACATGGGAGCAGTTCTTC. It translates to CASRTPMTWEQFF. The entire variable domain, with the rest obtained from reference TRBV2 and TRBJ2-1, is as follows: EPEVTQTPSHQVTQMGQEVILRCVPISNHLYFYWYRQILGQKVEFLVSFYNNEISEKSEIFDDQFSVERPDGSNFTLKIRSTKLEDSAMYFCASRTPMTWEQFFGPGTRLTVL.

The rearrangement joins TRBV6-5 to TRBJ2-3; D gene uncertain. Between the trimmed V and J ends, which lost 8 bases and 6 bases, there was a span of 9 bases. From germline, CDR1 is MNHEY and CDR2 SVGAGI. The CDR3 runs 11 residues. The CDR3 sequence: CASGLSDTQYF. In nucleotides, the CDR3 is TGTGCCAGCGGTTTGTCTGATACGCAGTATTTT.

The chain recombines TRBV2 with TRBJ1-5; a possible D gene is TRBD1 (6 bases). Trimming shortened V by 6 bases and J by 4 bases, and 10 bases separated the two germline ends. There are 13 residues in the CDR3. Germline V gene lookup returns CDR1 SNHLY and CDR2 FYNNEI. Here the CDR3 DNA reads TGTGCCAGCAGGGACAGACAGAATCAGCCCCAGCATTTT. This codes for CASRDRQNQPQHF.